The 10 T cell receptor beta chains below come from one sample, sequenced in a study of CD8+ T cells in alopecia areata listed by TCRdb under 2018. The library was generated by the immunoSEQ multiplex PCR assay. For TCR sequencing, RNA was extracted from every sample and reverse transcribed into cDNA to serve as template. TCRdb retrieved this table from immuneACCESS and kept in-frame rearrangements only. Not all clones are present; in checked studies, unresolved V genes account for under half, and no reason is known for the remainder. This sample has around 210,000 clones in its table, and 56% of those were observed once. The top ten clones comprise roughly 5% of the sample. Sequenced sample: CD8+ T cells sorted from blood. These TCRs come from a human donor in good health.

The V gene is TRBV4-1, the J gene TRBJ1-5; D might be TRBD1 (6 bases). Looked up from germline, CDR1 is MGHRA and CDR2 is YSYEKL. This CDR3 has 16 residues. Trimming left V 0 bases short and J 7 bases short, with 16 bases between. As DNA, the CDR3 is TGCGCCAGCAGCCAAGAGGGACACCCGACCCGACAGCCCCAGCATTTT. This gives the protein CASSQEGHPTRQPQHF.

The CDR3 bases are TGTGCCAGCAGCGTAGATTTCACCTACAATGAGCAGTTCTTC. The encoded protein is CASSVDFTYNEQFF. The chain recombines TRBV9 with TRBJ2-1, with no clear D. Germline V gene data show CDR1 as SGDLS and CDR2 as YYNGEE. Trimming left V 0 bases short and J 2 bases short, with 6 bases between. This CDR3 comprises 14 residues. Full variable domain (outside the CDR3, taken from reference TRBV9 and TRBJ2-1): DSGVTQTPKHLITATGQRVTLRCSPRSGDLSVYWYQQSLDQGLQFLIQYYNGEERAKGNILERFSAQQFPDLHSELNLSSLELGDSALYFCASSVDFTYNEQFFGPGTRLTVL.

The chain is built from TRBV5-6 and TRBJ2-5; D is uncertain. Trimming left V 7 bases short and J 3 bases short, with 13 bases between. The CDR3 runs 13 residues. The germline V gene encodes CDR1 SGHDT and CDR2 YYEEEE. The CDR3 nucleotides are TGTGCCAGCTCTCGAGAGGAGAAAGAGACCCAGTACTTC. Its protein is CASSREEKETQYF.

This clone was observed a few times. This same CDR3 is encoded by further DNA sequences in the sample. The chain joins TRBV29-1 to TRBJ2-7; TRBD2 might be the D (5 bases). CDR1 SQVTM and CDR2 ANQGSEA come from the germline V gene. The length of the CDR3 is 12 residues. V was pared by 2 bases and J by 3 bases, with 8 bases between. CDR3 sequence reads: CSVELRDYEQYF. The CDR3 DNA reads as TGCAGCGTTGAATTGAGGGACTACGAGCAGTACTTC.

V gene TRBV29-1 combines with J gene TRBJ1-1; 8 bases agree with TRBD1. This CDR3 spans 11 amino acids. The germline V gene has CDR1 SQVTM and CDR2 ANQGSEA. V was pared by 8 bases and J by 7 bases, with 6 bases of the junction left unmatched. CDR3 coding DNA: TGCAGCATCAGGGGGCAGAGTGAAGCTTTCTTT. It specifies CSIRGQSEAFF.

The sample holds a few counts of this clone. The rearrangement joins TRBV29-1 to TRBJ1-2; 11 bases agree with TRBD1. Germline CDR1 SQVTM, CDR2 ANQGSEA. The CDR3 is made up of 15 amino acids. With 1 base clipped from V and 4 bases from J, the junction kept 5 bases outside the gene matches. The CDR3 sequence: CSVEGTGGTFYGYTF. Written as DNA, the CDR3 is TGCAGCGTTGAAGGGACAGGGGGCACTTTCTATGGCTACACCTTC. The variable domain in full, with the rest retrieved from reference TRBV29-1 and TRBJ1-2, is SAVISQKPSRDICQRGTSLTIQCQVDSQVTMMFWYRQQPGQSLTLIATANQGSEATYESGFVIDKFPISRPNLTFSTLTVSNMSPEDSSIYLCSVEGTGGTFYGYTFGSGTRLTVV.

The chain uses TRBV27 and TRBJ2-1, with 11 nucleotides matching TRBD2. Losses at the gene ends were 4 bases for V and 5 bases for J; bases not matched to a gene: 7. CDR1 and CDR2 from the germline V gene are MNHEY and SMNVEV (reference sequence). The CDR3 consists of 16 residues. Here the CDR3 reads CASSSTSGVPDNEQFF. The DNA for the CDR3 is TGTGCCAGCAGTTCGACTAGCGGGGTTCCCGACAATGAGCAGTTCTTC.

This clone occurred once. The V gene is TRBV4-1, the J gene TRBJ1-1; perhaps TRBD1 as D (5 bases). This CDR3 is 12 amino acids long. The V gene's germline CDR1 is MGHRA and CDR2 YSYEKL. The ends were cut back, 0 bases at V and 11 bases at J, with 10 bases in the middle. The CDR3 protein is CASSQDGGVAFF. The CDR3 DNA reads TGCGCCAGCAGCCAAGATGGGGGGGTGGCTTTCTTT.

V and J are TRBV29-1 and TRBJ1-2; 11 bases agree with TRBD1. Losses at the gene ends were 3 bases for V and 4 bases for J; bases not matched to a gene: 4. The CDR3 covers 14 residues. Germline V gene lookup returns CDR1 SQVTM and CDR2 ANQGSEA. CDR3 loop: CSVDLGTGGYGYTF. The CDR3, as DNA: TGCAGCGTTGACCTCGGGACAGGGGGCTATGGCTACACCTTC.

This chain joins TRBV5-6 and TRBJ2-7; D not certain. This CDR3 contains 14 residues. V was pared by 0 bases and J by 0 bases, with 7 bases between. CDR1 and CDR2 (germline): SGHDT, YYEEEE. The CDR3 is CASSLGHFSYEQYF. For the CDR3, the DNA is TGTGCCAGCAGCTTGGGACATTTCTCCTACGAGCAGTACTTC.